The clone carrying this T cell receptor (beta chain) was seen more than once but under ten times. Germline V gene lookup returns CDR1 LNHDA and CDR2 SQIVND (reference sequence). The CDR3 has 11 residues. Deletions cut 9 bases from V and 4 bases from J, with 9 bases between. Per the original methods: The assay estimated nucleated cells by amplifying reference gene primers. Using immunoSEQ multiplex PCR, the repertoire was profiled, and TCRdb retains in-frame clones only, with some absent. That table gives V, J and clone size, and the DNA gave D and trimming. The sample gives around 150,000 clones, roughly 80% of which show up once; under 9% is in the top ten. The data were taken from a study of blood T cell repertoires in COVID-19. At the level of the study: Material from acute and convalescent COVID-19 was sourced from the United States, Italy and Spain. PBMCs, B-cell-depleted T cells, or T cells provided the cDNA or gDNA that made up the material.

Seattle's cohort entered during active infection and was followed longitudinally. This TCR was sampled from a woman aged 35 to 49 with COVID-19, enrolled during active disease. The V gene is TRBV19, the J gene TRBJ1-2, with D hard to call. Sequences were obtained from peripheral blood. CDR3 loop: CASSGTYGYTF. The CDR3 region has the DNA TGTGCCAGCTCAGGAACCTATGGCTACACCTTC.